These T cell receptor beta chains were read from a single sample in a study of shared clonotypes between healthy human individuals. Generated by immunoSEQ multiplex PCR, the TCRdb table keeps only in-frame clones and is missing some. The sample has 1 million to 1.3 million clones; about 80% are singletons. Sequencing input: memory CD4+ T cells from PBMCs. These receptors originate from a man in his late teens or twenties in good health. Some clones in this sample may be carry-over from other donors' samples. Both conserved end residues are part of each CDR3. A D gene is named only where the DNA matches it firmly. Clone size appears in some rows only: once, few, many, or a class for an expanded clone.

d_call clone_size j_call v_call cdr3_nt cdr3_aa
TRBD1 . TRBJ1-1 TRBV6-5 TGTGCCAGCAGTTACCCCGGGACAGGGCGCGCTTTCTTT CASSYPGTGRAFF
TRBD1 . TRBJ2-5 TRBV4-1 TGTGCCAGCAGCCAAGGGACAGGGACGGAGACCCAGTACTTC CASSQGTGTETQYF
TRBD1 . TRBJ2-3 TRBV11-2 TGTGCCAGCAGTTCAACGCCCGGGACAGGGGGCCATGCTACGCAGTATTTT CASSSTPGTGGHATQYF
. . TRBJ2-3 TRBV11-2 TGTGCCAGCACCCTAGGGACCACAGATACGCAGTATTTT CASTLGTTDTQYF
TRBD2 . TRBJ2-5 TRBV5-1 TGCGCCAGCAGCAGGGGGACTAGCAAAGAGACCCAGTACTTC CASSRGTSKETQYF
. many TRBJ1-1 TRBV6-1 TGTGCCAGCAGATTGGGGAACATGAACACTGAAGCTTTCTTT CASRLGNMNTEAFF
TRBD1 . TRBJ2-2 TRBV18 TGTGCCAGCTCACCACACCGGCCACAGGGGGCGAACACCGGGGAGCTGTTTTTT CASSPHRPQGANTGELFF
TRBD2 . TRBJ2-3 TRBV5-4 TGTGCCAGCAGCCAACGGACTAGCGGACCCACAGATACGCAGTATTTT CASSQRTSGPTDTQYF
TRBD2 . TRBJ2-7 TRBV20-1 TGCAGTGCTAGCGTAGCGGGAGGGCAGTACTTC CSASVAGGQYF
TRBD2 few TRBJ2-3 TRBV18 TGTGCCAGCTCACCCGGGGATGTCTGGCGGGAGCAAACAGATACGCAGTATTTT CASSPGDVWREQTDTQYF
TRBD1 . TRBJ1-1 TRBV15 TGTGCCACCAGCAGACCTTACAGGGGGTGGAAGACTGAAGCTTTCTTT CATSRPYRGWKTEAFF
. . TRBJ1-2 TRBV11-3 TGTGCCAGCAGCTTGGGACACCAGCCCCCCTATGGCTACACCTTC CASSLGHQPPYGYTF
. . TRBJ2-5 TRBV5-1 TGCGCCAGCACCCGGTACAGGTCGGGAGAAGAGACCCAGTACTTC CASTRYRSGEETQYF
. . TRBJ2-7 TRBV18 TGTGCCAGCTCACCAGTCGGCGCCGGGGACTACGAGCAGTACTTC CASSPVGAGDYEQYF
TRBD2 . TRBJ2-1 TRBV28 TGTGCCAGCTCCTCGGGGGGAAATAAGAATGAGCAGTTCTTC CASSSGGNKNEQFF
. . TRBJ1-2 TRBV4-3 TGCGCCAGCAGCCAAGAGTGGGACAACGGCTACACCTTC CASSQEWDNGYTF
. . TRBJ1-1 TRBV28 TGTGCCAGCAGTCACGTCAGGGGGAACACTGAAGCTTTCTTT CASSHVRGNTEAFF
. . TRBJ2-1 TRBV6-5 TGTGCCAGCAGTATCCGGGACTACAATGAGCAGTTCTTC CASSIRDYNEQFF
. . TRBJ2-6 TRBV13 TGTGCCAGCAGCTTAGAGGGAGCTGGGGCCAACGTCCTGACTTTC CASSLEGAGANVLTF
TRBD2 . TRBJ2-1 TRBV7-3 TGTGCCAGCAGCCTTTCGCGGGAGTCCACCCATGAGCAGTTCTTC CASSLSRESTHEQFF
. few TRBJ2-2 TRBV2 TGTGCCAGCAGCGTCAACGCGAACACCGGGGAGCTGTTTTTT CASSVNANTGELFF
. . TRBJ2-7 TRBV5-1 TGCGCCACCAGGTCGTCCTCCAGCTCCTACGAGCAGTACTTC CATRSSSSSYEQYF
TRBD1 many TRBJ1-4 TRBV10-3 TGTGCCATCAGGGACAGGGAGGTTGAAAAACTGTTTTTT CAIRDREVEKLFF
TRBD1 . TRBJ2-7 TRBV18 TGTGCCAGCTCACCAACGGGACAGGGTATTCGGGAGCAGTACTTC CASSPTGQGIREQYF
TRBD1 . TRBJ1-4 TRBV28 TGTGCCAGCAGTTTAGTCGGACACAGGGGGGTTAATGAAAAACTGTTTTTT CASSLVGHRGVNEKLFF
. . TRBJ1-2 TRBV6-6 TGTGCCAGCAGTTACATTTCAGGGGTCTATGGCTACACCTTC CASSYISGVYGYTF
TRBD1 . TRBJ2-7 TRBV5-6 TGTGCCAGCAGATATCGGGGACAGGGGAACGAGCAGTACTTC CASRYRGQGNEQYF
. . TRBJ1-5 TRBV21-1 TGTGCCAGCACCCTTGGGTGTGATTGGGGGCACCAGCCCCAGCATTTT CASTLGCDWGHQPQHF
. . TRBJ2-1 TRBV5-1 TGCGCCAGCAGCTTGCCAAGTTACCCGCACAATGAGCAGTTCTTC CASSLPSYPHNEQFF
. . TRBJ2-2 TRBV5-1 TGCGCCAGCAGCTTGGCTCCGCCAGGAGGTACTTACACCGGGGAGCTGTTTTTT CASSLAPPGGTYTGELFF
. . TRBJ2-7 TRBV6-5 TGTGCCAGCAGTTCTCGCCCGGGGGGCGGATACGAGCAGTACTTC CASSSRPGGGYEQYF
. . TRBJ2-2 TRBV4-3 TGCGCCAGCAGCCAACATCACCAAGGGGCCGGGGAGCTGTTTTTT CASSQHHQGAGELFF
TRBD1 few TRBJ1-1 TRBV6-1 TGTGCCAGCAGTGAGGACAGGGGGCCTGAAGCTTTCTTT CASSEDRGPEAFF
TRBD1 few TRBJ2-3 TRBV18 TGTGCCAGCTCACCTCAGACAGGGAGCGCAGATACGCAGTATTTT CASSPQTGSADTQYF
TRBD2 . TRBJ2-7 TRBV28 TGTGCCACTAACTTACACGTAGCGGGAACAACCCGGGGGTCCTACGAGCAGTACTTC CATNLHVAGTTRGSYEQYF
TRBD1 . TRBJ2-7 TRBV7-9 TGTGCCAGCAGCCCCACCTGGGACAGGGGAGGCGAGCAGTACTTC CASSPTWDRGGEQYF
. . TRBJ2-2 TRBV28 TGTGCCAGCAGGGACCCCGCCGGGGAGCTGTTTTTT CASRDPAGELFF
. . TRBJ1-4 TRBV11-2 TGTGCCAGCAGCTTGGGGCCCGGGACGGCTGAAAAACTGTTTTTT CASSLGPGTAEKLFF
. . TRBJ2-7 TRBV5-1 TGCGCCAGCAGCTTACAGGGCTACGAGCAGTACTTC CASSLQGYEQYF
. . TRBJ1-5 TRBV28 TGTGCCAGCAGTTTTTACGAAATCCGGTTACAGCATTTT CASSFYEIRLQHF
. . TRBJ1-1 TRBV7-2 TGTGCCAGCAGCCCAGCGGGGGGCACTGAAGCTTTCTTT CASSPAGGTEAFF
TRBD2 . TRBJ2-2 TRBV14 TGTGCCAGCAGCCGTCTAGCGGGGTCTAACACCGGGGAGCTGTTTTTT CASSRLAGSNTGELFF
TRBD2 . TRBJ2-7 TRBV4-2 TGTGCCAGCAGCCCGAGCGGGAGGTCCCCCGAGCAGTACTTC CASSPSGRSPEQYF
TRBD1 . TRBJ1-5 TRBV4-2 TGTGCCAGCAGCCAAGAGGCGGACAGGGGGACTCCTCAGCCCCAGCATTTT CASSQEADRGTPQPQHF
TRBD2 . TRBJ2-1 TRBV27 TGTGCCAGCAGTTTCCGTTTTCAATCCGGGAGGACCTACAATGAGCAGTTCTTC CASSFRFQSGRTYNEQFF
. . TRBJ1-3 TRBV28 TGTGCCAGCAGTCCACCGGAGGGGTATGGAAACACCATATATTTT CASSPPEGYGNTIYF
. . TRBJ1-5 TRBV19 TGTGCCAGTAGTACCGACAGACCCAATCAGCCCCAGCATTTT CASSTDRPNQPQHF
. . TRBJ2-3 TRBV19 TGTGCCAGTAGTATTCGGACTCCTAGGGCAGATACGCAGTATTTT CASSIRTPRADTQYF